This entry lists 3 T cell receptor beta chains sequenced from one sample in a study of blood T cell repertoires in COVID-19. Some clones are missing from TCRdb's copy, which holds only in-frame ones; the method was immunoSEQ multiplex PCR. The sample shows hundreds of thousands of clones, roughly 90% of them seen only once. The sequencing sample was made of peripheral blood. These receptor sequences come from a woman between 65 and 79 years old with COVID-19, enrolled during active disease.

The V gene is TRBV6-5, the J gene TRBJ1-1; 7 bases are shared with TRBD1. The CDR3 is 14 amino acids. Germline V gives CDR1 MNHEY, CDR2 SVGAGI. The V gene end was trimmed by 6 bases and the J gene end by 1 base; junction bases not matched to a gene: 5. The CDR3 loop is CASRTDRRNTEAFF. In DNA form, the CDR3 reads TGTGCCAGCAGGACGGACAGGAGGAACACTGAAGCTTTCTTT.

This chain links TRBV2 with TRBJ2-7; 7 nucleotides align to TRBD1. V shed 8 bases and J 0 bases; nucleotides not matched to a gene: 13. The CDR3 runs to 16 residues. The germline gives CDR1 SNHLY, CDR2 FYNNEI. The DNA for the CDR3 is TGTGCCAGCTTAAGAGCTCCGGGACAGAGCTCCTACGAGCAGTACTTC. It yields the protein CASLRAPGQSSYEQYF. Complete variable domain (other parts from reference TRBV2 and TRBJ2-7): EPEVTQTPSHQVTQMGQEVILRCVPISNHLYFYWYRQILGQKVEFLVSFYNNEISEKSEIFDDQFSVERPDGSNFTLKIRSTKLEDSAMYFCASLRAPGQSSYEQYFGPGTRLTVT.

The V and J genes are TRBV2 and TRBJ1-2, with 7 bases fitting TRBD1. The CDR3 spans 15 residues. Looked up from germline, CDR1 is SNHLY and CDR2 is FYNNEI. V shed 6 bases and J 5 bases; nucleotides not matched to a gene: 12. DNA for the CDR3: TGTGCCAGCAGCCGAACTGGACAGGAGGGATATGGCTACACCTTC. As protein: CASSRTGQEGYGYTF.